This is a list of T cell receptor beta chains from one sample in a study of cytomegalovirus exposure and HLA in healthy donors. Some clones are missing from TCRdb's copy, which holds only in-frame ones; the method was immunoSEQ multiplex PCR. Seen here are about 170,000 clones, nearly 80% observed once, and the top ten hold about 1%. The material sequenced was PBMCs. The receptors were gathered from a woman aged 50 to 65 in good health and CMV-seropositive. Each CDR3 is given without its conserved first and last residue. Each record gives: V gene, CDR3 protein.

>TRBV6-5
ASTKPGADTEAF
>TRBV27
ASSKNRAEPYT
>TRBV19
ASSIWEDTQY
>TRBV9
ASSPPTGIGNNEQF
>TRBV7-2
ASSRLAVMNEQY
>TRBV4-1
ASSRLQGDEAF
>TRBV5-4
ASSLSLSPESYEQY
>TRBV9
ASSFRDNPSHEQY
>TRBV10-3
AITHGEVFN
>TRBV27
ASSSRGQGAWETQY
>TRBV6-5
ASSFTDPGANYGYT
>TRBV5-1
ASSRSDLEGADEQY
>TRBV10-3
AISERGQTATIY
>TRBV7-3
ASSLYDIRFSGANVLT
>TRBV4-2
ASSRKTSGTSYEQY
>TRBV5-6
ASSLGQGTNEQY
>TRBV25-1
ASSGDYEQY
>TRBV13
ASSRSERGYEQY
>TRBV4-3
ASRQLGSSYNEQF
>TRBV6-1
ASSVPGTGRFDEQF
>TRBV28
ASRRTGQDYSPLH
>TRBV6-7
ASSKGGGPNEQY
>TRBV10-3
AISPPYTDTQY
>TRBV7-6
ASSSAGGLAGGWETQY
>TRBV7-6
ASSSVKGRGDTQY
>TRBV28
ASSPPYRGTEAF
>TRBV27
ASSLSGLTNEQF
>TRBV14
ASSQDLNTEAF
>TRBV19
ASSLSTGLGDF
>TRBV4-3
ASSQDSTGENEQF
>TRBV29-1
SVEVRRLGSQETQY
>TRBV9
ASSVRVNTEAF
>TRBV4-1
ASSQETNSYEQY
>TRBV6-4
ASSDSADSYNEQF
>TRBV6-1
ASSERTGGVSGGANVLT